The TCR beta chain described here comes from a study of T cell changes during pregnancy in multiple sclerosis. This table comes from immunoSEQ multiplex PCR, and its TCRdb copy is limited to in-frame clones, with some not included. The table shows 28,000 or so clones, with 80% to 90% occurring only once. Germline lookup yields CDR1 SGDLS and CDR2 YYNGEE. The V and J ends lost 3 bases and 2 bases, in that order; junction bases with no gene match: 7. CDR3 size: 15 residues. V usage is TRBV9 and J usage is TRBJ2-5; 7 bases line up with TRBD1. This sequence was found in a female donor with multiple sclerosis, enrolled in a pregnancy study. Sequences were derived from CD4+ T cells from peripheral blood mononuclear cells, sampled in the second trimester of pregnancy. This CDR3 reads CASSAQGQGQETQYF. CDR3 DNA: TGTGCCAGCAGCGCACAGGGGCAGGGGCAAGAGACCCAGTACTTC.